This TCR beta chain was observed in a study of molecular identifiers for immune sequencing clone quantification. The germline V gene encodes CDR1 SGHVS and CDR2 FNYEAQ. V was clipped by 4 bases and J by 4 bases; unmatched bases: 11. The CDR3 totals 16 residues. Generation of bulk TCR libraries relied on previously described methods and listed TCR primers. TCRdb used MiXCR to reprocess the PCR reads, holding one entry per CDR3 protein. The table records about 630,000 distinct CDR3 sequences, about 25% of them present only once. The table lists this clonotype with a few counts. A much larger clone differs from this one at a single base, so this may be a read error.

This TCR was sampled from a human donor in good health. Some libraries in this study had Jurkat cell RNA spiked in. The chain recombines TRBV7-6 with TRBJ2-3; 7 nucleotides match TRBD1. Sequenced input: naive CD8+ T cells from blood, with Jurkat cell RNA spiked in. This sample's subset: FACS-sorted CD8+CD4-CCR7+CD45RA+ naive T cells. In nucleotides, the CDR3 is TGTGCCAGCAGCTCTAACCGGGACAGATTCGCAGATACGCAGTATTTT. This encodes CASSSNRDRFADTQYF.